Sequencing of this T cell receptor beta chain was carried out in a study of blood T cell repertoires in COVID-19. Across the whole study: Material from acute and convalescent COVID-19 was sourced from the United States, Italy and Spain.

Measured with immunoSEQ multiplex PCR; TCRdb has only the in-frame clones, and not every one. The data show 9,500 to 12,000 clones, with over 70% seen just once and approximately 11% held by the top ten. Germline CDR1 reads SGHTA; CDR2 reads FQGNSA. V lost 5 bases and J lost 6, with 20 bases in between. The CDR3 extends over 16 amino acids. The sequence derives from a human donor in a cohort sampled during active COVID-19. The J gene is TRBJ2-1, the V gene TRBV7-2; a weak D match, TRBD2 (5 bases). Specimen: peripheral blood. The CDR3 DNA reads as TGTGCCAGCAGCCCAGCTAGCTATCCCGGAGGCAATGAGCAGTTCTTC. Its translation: CASSPASYPGGNEQFF.